Listed below are T cell receptor beta chains from one sample, sequenced in a study of blood T cell repertoires in COVID-19. This table comes from immunoSEQ multiplex PCR, and its TCRdb copy is limited to in-frame clones, with some not included. The table lists under 200,000 clones, 75% to 90% of them singletons, with approximately 13% in the top ten. Sequenced sample: PBMCs or T cells enriched from blood (not recorded which). Receptors originate from an older woman who had recovered from COVID-19. Each CDR3 is given with its conserved first and last residue. D genes are given only for firm matches. Size is stated for part of the rows, as once, few or many counts, or as a class when the clone is expanded.

TRBJ1-2,NA,TRBV5-1,NA,CASSSQTGESGYTF,TGCGCCAGCAGCTCCCAGACAGGAGAGAGTGGCTACACCTTC
TRBJ1-2,NA,TRBV5-1,TRBD1,CASSLETGATGGYTF,TGCGCCAGCAGCTTAGAAACAGGGGCAACTGGTGGCTACACCTTC
TRBJ2-1,once,TRBV4-1,TRBD2,CASSRTGTSGYNEQFF,TGCGCCAGCAGCCGAACCGGGACTAGCGGCTACAATGAGCAGTTCTTC
TRBJ2-2,NA,TRBV12-5,NA,CASGPGTNLVVGELFF,TGTGCTAGTGGTCCCGGGACAAACCTTGTGGTCGGGGAGCTGTTTTTT
TRBJ2-2,once,TRBV5-1,NA,CASRGGGNTGELFF,TGCGCCAGCCGGGGTGGTGGGAACACCGGGGAGCTGTTTTTT
TRBJ1-2,NA,TRBV25-1,NA,CASLAFYGYTF,TGTGCCAGCCTAGCATTCTATGGCTACACCTTC
TRBJ2-3,NA,TRBV20-1,TRBD2,CSASPLAGVVGLADTQYF,TGCAGTGCTAGTCCCTTAGCGGGAGTGGTAGGATTGGCAGATACGCAGTATTTT
TRBJ2-7,NA,TRBV2,TRBD1,CASSEVGQSSYEQYF,TGTGCCAGCAGTGAAGTGGGACAGTCGTCCTACGAGCAGTACTTC
TRBJ2-2,NA,TRBV6-5,NA,CASSSGQNTGELFF,TGTGCCAGCTCCTCGGGACAGAACACCGGGGAGCTGTTTTTT
TRBJ1-4,NA,TRBV5-1,NA,CASSFSGVNNEKLFF,TGCGCCAGCAGCTTCTCAGGGGTGAACAATGAAAAACTGTTTTTT
TRBJ1-6,NA,TRBV3-1/TRBV3-2,NA,CASSQGPQFPLHF,TGTGCCAGCAGCCAAGGGCCCCAATTCCCCCTCCACTTT
TRBJ1-4,NA,TRBV5-4,TRBD1,CASSFRTGASATNEKLFF,TGTGCCAGCAGCTTCAGGACAGGGGCTTCCGCAACTAATGAAAAACTGTTTTTT
TRBJ2-2,NA,TRBV5-1,NA,CASSREQIGELFF,TGCGCCAGCAGCCGTGAACAGATCGGGGAGCTGTTTTTT